This T cell receptor (beta chain) was found in a study of response to subunit inactivated influenza vaccine. MiXCR, applied by TCRdb to the RT-PCR reads, yields one record per CDR3 protein. The sample holds around 200,000 distinct CDR3 sequences, around 15% seen once. Study-level findings and limits: The study's authors posited that every seasonal influenza vaccination enlists few new T cells.

This clonotype was found a few times. The antigen is unknown. The material sequenced was CD8+ T cells sorted from PBMCs, taken more than 4 days after vaccination. This TCR came from a man aged 50 to 60 who received an inactivated influenza vaccine.

Here the CDR3 DNA reads TGTGCCACCAGTGATTCGGACCCCATGGGCCAGTACTTC. This codes for CATSDSDPMGQYF. The chain employs TRBV24-1 and TRBJ2-5; no firm D call. V gave up 2 bases and J gave up 10 bases, with 13 bases separating them. CDR1 and CDR2 from the germline V gene are KGHDR and SFDVKD. The CDR3 sequence is 13 residues long.